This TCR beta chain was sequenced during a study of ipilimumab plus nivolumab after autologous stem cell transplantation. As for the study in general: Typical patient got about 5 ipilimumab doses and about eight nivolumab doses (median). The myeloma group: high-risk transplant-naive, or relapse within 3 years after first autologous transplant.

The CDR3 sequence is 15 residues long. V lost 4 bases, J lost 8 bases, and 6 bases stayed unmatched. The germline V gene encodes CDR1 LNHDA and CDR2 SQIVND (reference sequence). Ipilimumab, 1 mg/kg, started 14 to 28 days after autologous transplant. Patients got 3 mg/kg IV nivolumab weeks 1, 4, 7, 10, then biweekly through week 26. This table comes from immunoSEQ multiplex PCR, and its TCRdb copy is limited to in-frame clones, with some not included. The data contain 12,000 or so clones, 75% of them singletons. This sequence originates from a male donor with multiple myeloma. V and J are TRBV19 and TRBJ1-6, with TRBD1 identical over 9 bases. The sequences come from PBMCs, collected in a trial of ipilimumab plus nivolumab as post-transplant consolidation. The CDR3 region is CASSTTGGADSPLHF. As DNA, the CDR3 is TGTGCCAGTAGTACTACAGGGGGCGCGGATTCACCCCTCCACTTT.